Shown below are 15 T cell receptor beta chains from a single sample sequenced in a study of cytomegalovirus exposure and HLA in healthy donors. Vbeta (60) and Jbeta (13) primers were used in the PCR. Only in-frame clones appear in the TCRdb table, and some are missing; sequencing was by immunoSEQ multiplex PCR. The table shows some 130,000 clones, with around 77% occurring only once. The sequencing sample was made of PBMCs. The origin of the receptors is a man aged 25 to 45 in good health.

The chain links TRBV19 to TRBJ2-1, with 7 bases that match TRBD2. CDR3 size: 12 residues. V dropped 1 base and J dropped 10; count of bases not matched to a gene: 1. Germline values: CDR1 LNHDA, CDR2 SQIVND (reference sequence). The CDR3 sequence: CASSIGGGEQFF. The DNA for the CDR3 is TGTGCCAGTAGTATAGGGGGAGGGGAGCAGTTCTTC.

This rearrangement joins TRBV5-6 to TRBJ2-1; maybe TRBD2 (5 bases). V lost 4 bases and J lost 7, with 12 bases in between. The CDR3 has 13 amino acids. Germline V gives CDR1 SGHDT, CDR2 YYEEEE. The CDR3 DNA reads TGTGCCAGCAGCGGAATTACTAGTAATGAGCAGTTCTTC. Translation gives CASSGITSNEQFF.

The chain carries TRBV6-5 and TRBJ2-1, with D hard to call. V was pared by 0 bases and J by 13 bases, with 4 bases between. This CDR3 has 10 residues. The germline CDR1 and CDR2 sequences are MNHEY and SVGAGI. The CDR3 DNA sequence: TGTGCCAGCAGTTACTCTCCACAGTTCTTC. It codes for CASSYSPQFF.

The chain uses TRBV2 and TRBJ2-2, with D tentatively TRBD2 (7 bases). Per the germline V gene, CDR1 is SNHLY and CDR2 is FYNNEI. V shed 3 bases and J shed 0 bases, with 11 bases lying between them. This CDR3 contains 16 residues. CDR3 amino acids: CASSEGGTTNTGELFF. DNA for the CDR3: TGTGCCAGCAGTGAGGGAGGGACAACGAACACCGGGGAGCTGTTTTTT.

This chain connects TRBV5-1 to TRBJ2-1; 13 bases fit TRBD2. The V and J ends lost 2 bases and 4 bases, in that order; junction bases with no gene match: 6. CDR1 is SGHRS and CDR2 is YFSETQ in the germline V gene. The CDR3 extends over 17 amino acids. The CDR3 region is CASSFGGLAGKYNEQFF. In DNA, the CDR3 is TGCGCCAGCAGCTTTGGGGGACTAGCGGGAAAATACAATGAGCAGTTCTTC.

The genes are TRBV11-2 and TRBJ2-7; perhaps TRBD2 as D (6 bases). CDR1 SGHAT and CDR2 FQNNGV come from the germline V gene. CDR3 length: 16 residues. The V end was cut by 3 bases, the J end by 2 bases, with 17 bases between. CDR3 coding DNA: TGTGCCAGCAGCTTGGAGGGGTGGTCACCAGCCTACGAGCAGTACTTC. This translates into CASSLEGWSPAYEQYF.

DNA for the CDR3: TGCGCCAGCAGCCCCCTGAGTGAGGGTTTAGAGACCCAGTACTTC. Residues: CASSPLSEGLETQYF. This chain connects TRBV5-1 to TRBJ2-5; D possibly corresponds to TRBD2 (5 bases). Between the trimmed V and J ends, which lost 4 bases and 4 bases, there was a span of 17 bases. CDR1 SGHRS and CDR2 YFSETQ come from the germline V gene. The CDR3 spans 15 residues.

This clone was found a few times. V usage is TRBV15 and J usage is TRBJ1-5, with 7 bases lining up with TRBD1. V lost 3 bases, J lost 5 bases, and 13 bases stayed unmatched. The CDR3 totals 17 residues. Germline V lookup: CDR1 LNHNV, CDR2 YYDKDF (reference sequence). Written as DNA, the CDR3 is TGTGCCACCAGCAGCTCTGAGGGACAGATCCTGTATCAGCCCCAGCATTTT. Translation gives CATSSSEGQILYQPQHF.

The V and J genes are TRBV19 and TRBJ2-5, with 7 bases aligning to TRBD2. The DNA end is a closer match to TRBJ2-7, so the J assignment may be wrong. CDR1 is LNHDA and CDR2 is SQIVND in the germline V gene (reference sequence). The CDR3 totals 12 residues. The CDR3 region has the DNA TGTGCCAGTAGTATGGGAGGGTACGAGCAGTACTTC. Protein product: CASSMGGYEQYF.

This clone showed up just a few times. The J gene is TRBJ2-7, the V gene TRBV21-1; the D call TRBD2 from the table was never checked on the DNA. TRBV21-1 is reported as a pseudogene. The CDR3 is made up of 12 amino acids. The CDR3 DNA is TGTGCCAGCAGGGCCCCAGCGTATGAGCAGTACTTC. It codes for CASRAPAYEQYF.

In DNA form, the CDR3 reads TGTGCCAGCAGCACCACAGGGGACGGGAACACTGAAGCTTTCTTT. Amino acids: CASSTTGDGNTEAFF. V and J are TRBV9 and TRBJ1-1; TRBD1 matches at 7 bases. The CDR3 has 15 residues. Losses at the gene ends were 4 bases for V and 1 base for J; bases not matched to a gene: 7. Germline-derived CDR1 and CDR2 are SGDLS and YYNGEE.

The chain recombines TRBV7-2 with TRBJ2-5; D gene ambiguous. Trimming left V 5 bases short and J 5 bases short, with 6 bases between. The CDR3 runs 11 residues. The V gene's germline CDR1 is SGHTA and CDR2 FQGNSA. This chain's CDR3 is CASSPLETQYF. CDR3 bases: TGTGCCAGCAGCCCTTTGGAGACCCAGTACTTC. The full variable domain, with the rest looked up from reference TRBV7-2 and TRBJ2-5, is GAGVSQSPSNKVTEKGKDVELRCDPISGHTALYWYRQSLGQGLEFLIYFQGNSAPDKSGLPSDRFSAERTGGSVSTLTIQRTQQEDSAVYLCASSPLETQYFGPGTRLLVL.

The CDR3 here is CASSLIATWETQYF. For the CDR3, the DNA is TGTGCCAGCAGCCTCATAGCCACATGGGAGACCCAGTACTTC. This sequence joins TRBV7-9 and TRBJ2-5; D gene unclear. CDR1 and CDR2 from the germline V gene are SEHNR and FQNEAQ (reference sequence). V was clipped by 5 bases and J by 5 bases, with 15 bases between them. The CDR3 totals 14 residues.

This rearrangement joins TRBV7-9 to TRBJ2-1, with 11 bases that match TRBD2. From germline, CDR1 is SEHNR and CDR2 FQNEAQ (reference sequence). CDR3 size: 18 residues. V trimming: 2 bases; J trimming: 10 bases; junction bases outside the gene matches: 16. CDR3 nucleotide sequence: TGTGCCAGCAGCTTAAAAACGGGGGGGCTAGCGGGAGGAGGGGAGCAGTTCTTC. Its translation: CASSLKTGGLAGGGEQFF.

This clone was detected only once. V is TRBV27 and J is TRBJ2-7, with a possible D match to TRBD1 (6 bases). Deletions cut 5 bases from V and 4 bases from J, with 9 bases between. Germline V gene data show CDR1 as MNHEY and CDR2 as SMNVEV (reference sequence). This CDR3 region has 12 residues. As DNA, the CDR3 is TGTGCCAGCAGTACAGGGCCTTACGAGCAGTACTTC. It codes for CASSTGPYEQYF.